Listed here are 25 T cell receptor beta chains from one sample, sequenced in a study of neoadjuvant anti-PD-1 for oral cavity cancer. The data were produced by immunoSEQ multiplex PCR, yet TCRdb's version contains in-frame clones alone and is incomplete. The top ten hold roughly 3.6% of the sample, which has approximately 32,000 clones, 87% seen once. This specimen consisted of PBMCs, obtained before nivolumab (anti-PD-1) treatment. These receptors came from a person aged 35-79 years with oral cavity squamous cell carcinoma.

This chain connects TRBV6-1 to TRBJ2-2; 7 positions match TRBD1. V lost 4 bases to trimming and J lost 3 bases; unmatched junction nucleotides: 5. CDR1 and CDR2 (germline): MNHNS, SASEGT. This CDR3 is 15 amino acids long. CDR3 bases: TGTGCCAGCAGTGTGGGGACAGCGGACACCGGGGAGCTGTTTTTT. Its protein is CASSVGTADTGELFF.

The chain is built from TRBV7-2 and TRBJ1-4; D perhaps matches TRBD1 (5 bases). Germline V lookup: CDR1 SGHTA, CDR2 FQGNSA. Trimming removed 3 bases from V and 1 base from J, with 9 bases in between. The CDR3 contains 15 residues. CDR3 protein: CASSFLGGTNEKLFF. In nucleotides, the CDR3 is TGTGCCAGCAGCTTCCTCGGGGGAACTAATGAAAAACTGTTTTTT.

J is TRBJ1-2 and V is TRBV7-8, with TRBD1 matching 11 bases. The CDR3 consists of 15 residues. From germline, CDR1 is SGHVS and CDR2 FQNEAQ. The V segment lost 4 bases and the J segment 2 bases; nucleotides outside the gene matches: 3. The chain's CDR3 is CASSSRTGGNYGYTF. CDR3 DNA sequence: TGTGCCAGCAGCTCCCGGACAGGGGGCAACTATGGCTACACCTTC.

This chain connects TRBV7-3 to TRBJ2-1, with no clear D. CDR3 length equals 13 residues. Germline values: CDR1 SGHTA, CDR2 FQGTGA. Trimming took off 5 bases at V and 8 bases at J, with 13 bases between the two ends. CDR3 in amino acids: CASSAQFRHEQFF. The CDR3 nucleotides are TGTGCCAGCAGCGCACAATTCCGACATGAGCAGTTCTTC.

The chain uses TRBV5-1 and TRBJ2-3, with 9 bases fitting TRBD1. J lost 4 bases, V lost 5 bases, and 5 bases had no gene match. Germline V gene lookup returns CDR1 SGHRS and CDR2 YFSETQ. This CDR3 spans 14 amino acids. For the CDR3, the DNA is TGCGCCAGCAGGATGACAGGGGGAGCAGATACGCAGTATTTT. Translation gives CASRMTGGADTQYF. Looking up the rest from reference TRBV5-1 and TRBJ2-3 gives the full variable domain: KAGVTQTPRYLIKTRGQQVTLSCSPISGHRSVSWYQQTPGQGLQFLFEYFSETQRNKGNFPGRFSGRQFSNSRSEMNVSTLELGDSALYLCASRMTGGADTQYFGPGTRLTVL.

The chain has TRBV11-1 and TRBJ2-3; 9 bases are shared with TRBD1. From germline, CDR1 is SGHAT and CDR2 FQDESV (reference sequence). The CDR3 consists of 16 residues. J was trimmed by 2 bases and V by 5 bases; bases with no gene match: 8. This CDR3 reads CASSDPGTGSTDTQYF. For the CDR3, the DNA is TGTGCCAGCAGCGACCCCGGGACAGGGTCCACAGATACGCAGTATTTT.

The J gene is TRBJ2-7, the V gene TRBV27, with TRBD1 identical over 7 bases. The CDR3 loop spans 15 amino acids. Germline CDR1 is MNHEY and CDR2 is SMNVEV (reference sequence). V lost 1 base and J lost 1; bases outside the gene matches: 4. CDR3 sequence (DNA): TGTGCCAGCAGTTTATTAGGCAGGGGGTCCTACGAGCAGTACTTC. Its protein is CASSLLGRGSYEQYF.

This clone has just one count. V usage is TRBV9 and J usage is TRBJ2-2; 9 bases fit TRBD1. The germline V gene encodes CDR1 SGDLS and CDR2 YYNGEE. The trim removed 3 bases at V and 4 bases at J, leaving 4 bases unmatched. CDR3 length: 15 amino acids. The CDR3 is CASSGLTGGTGELFF. In DNA form, the CDR3 reads TGTGCCAGCAGCGGACTGACAGGGGGCACCGGGGAGCTGTTTTTT.

This chain uses TRBV18 with TRBJ1-1; a possible D gene is TRBD1 (5 bases). V was clipped by 5 bases and J by 1 base, with 8 bases between them. Germline V lookup: CDR1 KGHSH, CDR2 LQKENI. The CDR3 spans 13 residues. This CDR3 reads CASSSDTNTEAFF. CDR3 nucleotides: TGTGCCAGCTCATCGGACACGAACACTGAAGCTTTCTTT.

The CDR3 reads CASSLDLAQITDTQYF. The DNA for the CDR3 is TGCGCCAGCAGCTTGGATCTAGCACAGATCACAGATACGCAGTATTTT. V is TRBV5-1 and J is TRBJ2-3, with a possible D match to TRBD2 (5 bases). The CDR3 is 16 residues long. Trimming pared 0 bases from V and 2 bases from J, leaving 13 bases between. The germline gives CDR1 SGHRS, CDR2 YFSETQ.

The chain combines TRBV7-3 with TRBJ1-6; D remains unclear. There are 15 residues in the CDR3. Trimming removed 1 base at V and 9 bases at J, with 13 bases between. In germline, CDR1 is SGHTA, CDR2 FQGTGA. CDR3 sequence reads: CASSLSLSGSSPLHF. Here the CDR3 DNA reads TGTGCCAGCAGCTTAAGTCTGTCCGGGAGTTCACCCCTCCACTTT.

The chain has TRBV4-1 and TRBJ2-3; 9 bases are shared with TRBD1. The V gene's germline CDR1 is MGHRA and CDR2 YSYEKL. Trimming took 1 base from V and 4 from J; bases not matched to a gene: 6. The CDR3 spans 16 residues. CDR3 protein: CASSQGQGEDADTQYF. As DNA, the CDR3 is TGCGCCAGCAGCCAAGGACAGGGGGAGGATGCAGATACGCAGTATTTT.

The V call is TRBV5-1, the J call TRBJ2-3; D may be TRBD2 (7 bases). Per germline, CDR1 SGHRS and CDR2 YFSETQ. The CDR3 runs 14 residues. Trimming cost V 1 base and J 2 bases, with 8 bases left between them. In DNA, the CDR3 is TGCGCCAGCAGCTTGCGGGGGGCCACAGATACGCAGTATTTT. It specifies CASSLRGATDTQYF.

The rearrangement links TRBV2 to TRBJ1-3; D perhaps matches TRBD1 (5 bases). Trimming stripped 2 bases from V and 4 bases from J, with 18 bases between. CDR1 SNHLY and CDR2 FYNNEI come from the germline V gene. The CDR3 loop spans 17 amino acids. The chain's CDR3 is CASSEMGGQSSGNTIYF. Here the CDR3 DNA reads TGTGCCAGCAGTGAAATGGGGGGTCAGTCCTCAGGAAACACCATATATTTT. The full variable domain, rest sourced from reference TRBV2 and TRBJ1-3, is EPEVTQTPSHQVTQMGQEVILRCVPISNHLYFYWYRQILGQKVEFLVSFYNNEISEKSEIFDDQFSVERPDGSNFTLKIRSTKLEDSAMYFCASSEMGGQSSGNTIYFGEGSWLTVV.

The chain combines TRBV6-6 with TRBJ1-2; D is undetermined. The CDR3 covers 11 residues. Trimming stripped 8 bases from V and 3 bases from J, with 7 bases between. Germline V gene data show CDR1 as MNHNY and CDR2 as SVGAGI (reference sequence). The CDR3 region is CASSGDYGYTF. CDR3 coding DNA: TGTGCCAGCTCCGGGGACTATGGCTACACCTTC.

This clone was seen a handful of times. This chain connects TRBV28 to TRBJ2-3; 7 bases are a match to TRBD2. The CDR3 consists of 16 residues. Germline V gene data show CDR1 as MDHEN and CDR2 as SYDVKM. J lost 6 bases, V lost 7 bases, and 16 bases had no gene match. The CDR3 spells CASTAGENPTTDTQYF. The CDR3 DNA reads TGTGCCAGCACGGCGGGGGAGAATCCCACTACTGATACGCAGTATTTT.

This clone appeared a single time. In DNA form, the CDR3 reads TGTGCCAGCAGTCCTTATAGCAATCAGCCCCAGCATTTT. It yields the protein CASSPYSNQPQHF. V usage is TRBV2 and J usage is TRBJ1-5; D is unresolved. There are 13 residues in the CDR3. V was shortened by 5 bases and J by 0 bases, with 5 bases between the two germline ends. The germline V gene encodes CDR1 SNHLY and CDR2 FYNNEI.

The genes are TRBV4-3 and TRBJ2-5; TRBD1 might be the D (6 bases). The CDR3 totals 13 residues. Germline assignment: CDR1 LGHNA and CDR2 YSLEER. Trimming left V 4 bases short and J 5 bases short, with 11 bases between. Here the CDR3 DNA reads TGCGCCAGCAGCCTCGGGACACAGGAGACCCAGTACTTC. It is translated as CASSLGTQETQYF.

In its sample, this clone was seen a few times. The chain carries TRBV7-8 and TRBJ1-6, with D possibly matching TRBD1 (6 bases). The germline V and J ends were trimmed by 5 bases and 14 bases, with 25 bases remaining between them. This CDR3 comprises 16 residues. Germline V CDR1 and CDR2: SGHVS, FQNEAQ. The CDR3 loop is CASSPRQDYLGSALHF. In nucleotides, the CDR3 is TGTGCCAGCAGCCCCCGACAGGATTACCTAGGAAGCGCCCTCCACTTT. Based on the CDR3 plus reference TRBV7-8 and TRBJ1-6, the full variable domain is GAGVSQSPRYKVAKRGQDVALRCDPISGHVSLFWYQQALGQGPEFLTYFQNEAQLDKSGLPSDRFFAERPEGSVSTLKIQRTQQEDSAVYLCASSPRQDYLGSALHFGNGTRLTVT.

V and J are TRBV7-2 and TRBJ2-5, with TRBD2 identical over 7 bases. There are 15 residues in the CDR3. The germline V gene has CDR1 SGHTA and CDR2 FQGNSA. Trimming took 1 base from V and 4 from J; bases not matched to a gene: 6. As DNA, the CDR3 is TGTGCCAGCAGCTTAGTGGCCGGGGAGGGAGAGACCCAGTACTTC. This sequence encodes CASSLVAGEGETQYF.

J is TRBJ2-6 and V is TRBV9; 16 bases map to TRBD2. Germline CDR1 reads SGDLS; CDR2 reads YYNGEE. After removal of 4 bases from V and 1 base from J, the junction contained 11 bases not matched to a gene. The CDR3 is 21 amino acids. Here the CDR3 DNA reads TGTGCCAGCAGCCCAGACCCGGGACTAGCGGGGGGGCCGTCTGGGGCCAACGTCCTGACTTTC. Amino acid sequence: CASSPDPGLAGGPSGANVLTF.

This clone was observed a handful of times. V usage is TRBV11-3 and J usage is TRBJ2-5; 8 bases map to TRBD1. The CDR3 covers 15 residues. Per the germline V gene, CDR1 is SGHNT and CDR2 is YENEEA. After removal of 2 bases from V and 4 bases from J, the junction contained 6 bases not matched to a gene. DNA for the CDR3: TGTGCCAGCAGCTTACGCCAGGGGGCTGGAGAGACCCAGTACTTC. Translated: CASSLRQGAGETQYF.

The J gene is TRBJ2-6, the V gene TRBV19; TRBD1 matches 7 bases. V was pared by 3 bases and J by 0 bases, with 5 bases of the junction left unmatched. This CDR3 region has 17 residues. Germline V gene lookup returns CDR1 LNHDA and CDR2 SQIVND (reference sequence). DNA for the CDR3: TGTGCCAGTAGTATGGACAGGTCCAACTCTGGGGCCAACGTCCTGACTTTC. Translated, it gives CASSMDRSNSGANVLTF.

This clone has a handful of counts. The chain combines TRBV9 with TRBJ1-1, with D tentatively TRBD1 (5 bases). From germline, CDR1 is SGDLS and CDR2 YYNGEE. This CDR3 spans 17 amino acids. V was clipped by 3 bases and J by 1 base, with 19 bases between them. The CDR3 sequence: CASSAPRGGDPNTEAFF. The CDR3 region has the DNA TGTGCCAGCAGCGCTCCCCGGGGGGGGGATCCGAACACTGAAGCTTTCTTT.

This clone was seen once. The DNA of the CDR3 is TGCGCCAGCAGCCAAGTTGGGGACAGGGCCTTCACAGATACGCAGTATTTT. Its protein product is CASSQVGDRAFTDTQYF. The genes are TRBV4-3 and TRBJ2-3; 9 bases map to TRBD1. There are 17 residues in the CDR3. Germline trimming cut 1 base from V and 2 bases from J; bases unmatched to any gene: 7. Per germline, CDR1 LGHNA and CDR2 YSLEER.